What follows is one TCR beta chain and its context. This clonotype was seen many times. Its antigen is not yet known. No base quality information exists; no much larger clone differs at one position. For CDR1 and CDR2, the germline V gene lists SGHRS and YFSETQ. The CDR3 holds 14 amino acids from the cysteine to the phenylalanine. The entry retains the CDR3 DNA only, 42 bases that are in frame from base 1. Trimming takes 0 bases off V and 4 bases off J; junction bases not matched to a gene: 3. The data derive from a study of neurological immune-mediated disorders (dated by TCRdb to the late 2010s). Turning to the overall study: Of the roughly 35 multiple sclerosis patients, around 30 had relapsing-remitting MS and 3 had secondary progressive MS. Peripheral blood TCR-beta repertoires from patients with HTLV-I-associated myelopathy (HAM/TSP), patients with multiple sclerosis, and healthy controls were compared in the study using UMI-based sequencing. The approximately 110 TCR-beta libraries included longitudinal samples, technical triplicates and paired sorted CD4+ and CD8+ T-cell subsets alongside PBMC samples. The cohort comprised 68 subjects: around 15 HAM/TSP patients, 34 multiple sclerosis patients and around 20 healthy controls. Results the study describes overall, beyond this receptor: TCR clonal expansion was highest in HAM/TSP patients and lowest in MS patients, with MS patients falling below even healthy controls. In a phylogenetic analysis, the repertoires of 18 out of 34 MS patients fell into a single cluster of related CDR3 sequences, pointing to a possible signature at the repertoire level. Across subjects, expanded clones never shared an identical CDR3 amino acid sequence, which suggests that the TCR-beta repertoires in every group were private. The MS cluster was not associated with any clinical or MRI features, and the authors stated that larger cohorts are needed.

cDNA was synthesized by template-switch 5'RACE using a primer with a 10-nucleotide random unique molecular identifier that tagged each TCR transcript. Each sequencing run produced over 160 million TCR-beta sequences covering 15-18 subjects. The RNeasy kit was used to extract total RNA. Using the KAPA Real-time Library Amplification kit, TCR-beta VDJ regions were amplified with primers for the TCR constant region and the 5'RACE anchor. A first PCR added sample indexes and Illumina adaptors, after which a second PCR increased the library yield. After Ampure bead purification, the TCR product of roughly 650 bp was size-selected on a 2% E-gel SizeSelection system. Before pooling, library quality was assessed on a Bioanalyzer, concentration was determined with Qubit, and library quantification was performed with the Kapa Library Quantification kit. Libraries were sequenced paired-end 2 x 150 bp on an Illumina HiSeq 2500. To increase sequence diversity, 25-30% phiX was spiked into each library pool. The authors processed their data as follows. Quality-filtered reads were processed with the UMI-based MiGEC pipeline, and over 75% of raw TCR sequences were removed by the MiGEC pipeline during error correction. VDJ genes were aligned to IMGT germline references, and clonotypes were defined by unique CDR3 amino acid sequence plus V-J genes. Clonal expansion, Shannon diversity, and CDR3 relatedness (CalcPairwiseDistances, ClusterSamples) were evaluated with VDJtools, and phylogenetic trees were built with CLCbio workbench. Using coefficient-of-variation modelling across technical triplicates, the study counted a clone as expanded if it had at least 8 unique UMIs. Clones were called with MiXCR by TCRdb after fastp trimmed the public reads at Q25, and only in-frame beta chains were retained. Each CDR3 protein gets just one entry, which takes the most common genes and DNA from the rows behind it. The V and J calls follow TCRdb's processing rather than the paper's. This sample gives 80,000 to 100,000 distinct CDR3 sequences in total; 3% to 4.5% of them show up just once. Less than 3% of the sample is taken by the ten largest.

For the unsorted PBMC libraries, 2 million PBMCs were stored in RNAlater at -80 degrees C until RNA extraction and were used to generate the libraries. The multiple sclerosis patients were enrolled in a US clinical protocol that evaluated disease progression with magnetic resonance imaging. Peripheral blood was subjected to Ficoll-Hypaque density gradient centrifugation to isolate PBMCs, which were then cryopreserved in liquid nitrogen. The chain joins TRBV5-1 to TRBJ2-5; 7 bases in the junction line up with TRBD2. The clonotype originates from a woman aged 45-65 years with multiple sclerosis. Specimen: PBMCs. The nucleotide sequence is given as TGCGCCAGCAGCTTGGGCAGCGGGGCAGAGACCCAGTACTTC. Translated, it reads CASSLGSGAETQYF.